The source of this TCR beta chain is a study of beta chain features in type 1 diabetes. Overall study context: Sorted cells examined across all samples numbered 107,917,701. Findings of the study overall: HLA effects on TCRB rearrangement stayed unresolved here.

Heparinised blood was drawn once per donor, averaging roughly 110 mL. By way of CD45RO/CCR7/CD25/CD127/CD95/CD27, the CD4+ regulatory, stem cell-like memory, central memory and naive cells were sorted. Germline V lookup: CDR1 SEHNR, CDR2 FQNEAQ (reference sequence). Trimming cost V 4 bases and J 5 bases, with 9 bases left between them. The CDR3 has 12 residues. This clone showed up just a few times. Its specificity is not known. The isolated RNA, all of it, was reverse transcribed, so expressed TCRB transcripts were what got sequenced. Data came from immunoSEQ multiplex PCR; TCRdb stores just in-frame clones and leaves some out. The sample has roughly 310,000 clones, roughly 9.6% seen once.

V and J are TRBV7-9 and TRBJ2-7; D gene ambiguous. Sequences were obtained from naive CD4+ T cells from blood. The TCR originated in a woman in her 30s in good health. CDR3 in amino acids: CASSSTIHEQYF. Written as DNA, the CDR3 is TGTGCCAGCAGCTCGACAATCCACGAGCAGTACTTC.